The next 15 T cell receptor beta chains were all read from a single sample in a study of T cell responses to AZD1222 COVID-19 vaccine. Profiling relied on immunoSEQ multiplex PCR, and the TCRdb table lists in-frame clones only, not all of them. The repertoire holds 200,000 or so clones, with about 93% as singletons. Material: peripheral blood, obtained on day 0 of MenACWY control vaccination. These receptors all stem from an adult in good health.

This chain connects TRBV5-1 to TRBJ2-3; tentatively, D is TRBD2 (6 bases). The CDR3 has 15 residues. Trimming stripped 0 bases from V and 4 bases from J, with 12 bases between. Germline V lookup: CDR1 SGHRS, CDR2 YFSETQ. The CDR3 DNA sequence: TGCGCCAGCAGCTTGGCTGGCTGGGGGGCAGATACGCAGTATTTT. It codes for CASSLAGWGADTQYF.

As DNA, the CDR3 is TGTGCCAGCAACAGGCGGGGGCCTGGCGAGCAGTACTTC. Translated: CASNRRGPGEQYF. The V and J genes are TRBV2 and TRBJ2-7, with TRBD2 as a possible D gene (7 bases). The CDR3 runs to 13 residues. V was shortened by 7 bases and J by 6 bases, with 16 bases between the two germline ends. CDR1 SNHLY and CDR2 FYNNEI come from the germline V gene.

With regard to this clone: Distinct nucleotide sequences in the sample also encode this CDR3. This chain uses TRBV3-1 (or the pseudogene TRBV3-2) with TRBJ1-1, with D possibly TRBD1 on 6 matching bases. V shed 4 bases and J shed 1 base, with 10 bases lying between them. Germline CDR1 and CDR2: LGHDT and YNNKEL (reference sequence). The CDR3 runs to 14 residues. CDR3 coding DNA: TGTGCCAGCAGCCGAGGACAGACGAACACTGAAGCTTTCTTT. It translates to CASSRGQTNTEAFF.

The chain couples TRBV6-5 to TRBJ1-1, with a tentative D call TRBD1 (5 bases). The CDR3 runs 13 residues. Germline V gene sequence: CDR1 MNHEY, CDR2 SVGAGI. Trimming cost V 5 bases and J 11 bases, with 18 bases left between them. CDR3 protein: CASSTRDRPGAFF. The CDR3 coding sequence is TGTGCCAGCAGTACTCGGGACCGCCCCGGGGCTTTCTTT.

The J gene is TRBJ1-1, the V gene TRBV5-1, with D possibly matching TRBD1 (6 bases). The CDR3 length is 13 residues. Germline values: CDR1 SGHRS, CDR2 YFSETQ. Trimming left V 4 bases short and J 2 bases short, with 9 bases between. Here the CDR3 reads CASSLDSNTEAFF. The CDR3, as DNA: TGCGCCAGCAGCCTGGACAGTAACACTGAAGCTTTCTTT. Together with reference TRBV5-1 and TRBJ1-1, the CDR3 gives the full variable domain: KAGVTQTPRYLIKTRGQQVTLSCSPISGHRSVSWYQQTPGQGLQFLFEYFSETQRNKGNFPGRFSGRQFSNSRSEMNVSTLELGDSALYLCASSLDSNTEAFFGQGTRLTVV.

The rearrangement uses TRBV29-1 and TRBJ1-4; D remains ambiguous. V lost 4 bases to trimming and J lost 5 bases, with 8 bases between them. The CDR3 covers 12 residues. Germline V gene sequence: CDR1 SQVTM, CDR2 ANQGSEA. This chain's CDR3 is CSVGQLNEKLFF. As DNA, the CDR3 is TGCAGCGTTGGTCAGCTAAATGAAAAACTGTTTTTT. The whole variable domain, filled in from reference TRBV29-1 and TRBJ1-4, reads SAVISQKPSRDICQRGTSLTIQCQVDSQVTMMFWYRQQPGQSLTLIATANQGSEATYESGFVIDKFPISRPNLTFSTLTVSNMSPEDSSIYLCSVGQLNEKLFFGSGTQLSVL.

This rearrangement joins TRBV6-5 to TRBJ1-2; 7 bases are shared with TRBD1. In germline, CDR1 is MNHEY, CDR2 SVGAGI. The CDR3 loop spans 13 amino acids. V trimming: 5 bases; J trimming: 2 bases; junction bases outside the gene matches: 2. The CDR3, as DNA: TGTGCCAGCAGTCAGGACAGGAACTATGGCTACACCTTC. This codes for CASSQDRNYGYTF.

V gene TRBV27 combines with J gene TRBJ1-4; D is perhaps TRBD1 (6 bases). CDR1 is MNHEY, CDR2 SMNVEV, per germline (reference sequence). Trimming left V 3 bases short and J 10 bases short, with 15 bases between. CDR3 length: 14 residues. This CDR3 is CASSFGGPQGKLFF. The CDR3 region has the DNA TGTGCCAGCAGTTTCGGGGGACCACAGGGAAAACTGTTTTTT. Looking up the rest from reference TRBV27 and TRBJ1-4 gives the full variable domain: EAQVTQNPRYLITVTGKKLTVTCSQNMNHEYMSWYRQDPGLGLRQIYYSMNVEVTDKGDVPEGYKVSRKEKRNFPLILESPSPNQTSLYFCASSFGGPQGKLFFGSGTQLSVL.

This clone was observed once. This chain connects TRBV6-1 to TRBJ1-2; 8 nucleotides match TRBD1. The CDR3 contains 15 residues. With 0 bases clipped from V and 8 bases from J, the junction kept 8 bases outside the gene matches. Germline V gene data show CDR1 as MNHNS and CDR2 as SASEGT. The CDR3 is CASSEAAGGMGGYTF. In nucleotides, the CDR3 is TGTGCCAGCAGTGAAGCAGCAGGGGGCATGGGCGGCTACACCTTC.

In this sample, this clone turned up a few times. The V and J genes are TRBV6-2 or TRBV6-3 and TRBJ1-6; D unclear. Germline values: CDR1 MNHEY, CDR2 SVGEGT. V lost 2 bases to trimming and J lost 9 bases, with 11 bases between them. The CDR3 loop spans 14 amino acids. CDR3 nucleotides: TGTGCCAGCAGTTACGGAGGTTACCCTTCACCCCTCCACTTT. This translates into CASSYGGYPSPLHF.

This clone was picked up one time. This chain links TRBV30 with TRBJ1-1; D remains ambiguous. There are 13 residues in the CDR3. Germline CDR1 reads GTSNPN; CDR2 reads SVGIG (reference sequence). V dropped 1 base and J dropped 2 bases, with 8 bases sitting between them. The CDR3 region is CAWSGGYNTEAFF. DNA for the CDR3: TGTGCCTGGAGTGGAGGATATAACACTGAAGCTTTCTTT.

The rearrangement uses TRBV6-6 and TRBJ1-2, with a tentative D call TRBD1 (5 bases). This CDR3 region has 13 residues. V lost 6 bases and J 6 bases, leaving 14 bases between the germline ends. Per the germline V gene, CDR1 is MNHNY and CDR2 is SVGAGI (reference sequence). CDR3 nucleotides: TGTGCCAGCAGAGAAACGGGGGTGGATGGCTACACCTTC. Translation: CASRETGVDGYTF.

This clone occurred once. The rearrangement uses TRBV6-6 and TRBJ1-3; 7 nucleotides agree with TRBD1. Germline CDR1 reads MNHNY; CDR2 reads SVGAGI (reference sequence). The J segment lost 8 bases and the V segment lost 5 bases, leaving 15 bases of the junction unmatched. This CDR3 has 16 amino acids. The CDR3: CASSRKGDREGDTIYF. CDR3 nucleotide sequence: TGTGCCAGCAGTCGAAAGGGGGACAGAGAAGGGGACACCATATATTTT.

Here the CDR3 DNA reads TGTGCCAGCAGCTACGTCCAGGGGACCAACGAGCAGTACTTC. Its translation: CASSYVQGTNEQYF. The chain couples TRBV5-4 to TRBJ2-7, with a weak D call TRBD1 (6 bases). Trimming took off 3 bases at V and 5 bases at J, with 15 bases between the two ends. The CDR3 spans 14 residues. Germline lookup yields CDR1 SGHNT and CDR2 YYREEE (reference sequence).

This chain joins TRBV7-9 and TRBJ1-2, with D uncertain. The CDR3 runs 13 residues. Germline CDR1 SEHNR, CDR2 FQNEAQ (reference sequence). Trimming removed 6 bases at V and 4 bases at J, with 12 bases between. CDR3 residues: CASRQQSFYGYTF. The CDR3 DNA sequence: TGTGCCAGCAGACAGCAGAGCTTCTATGGCTACACCTTC. Using reference TRBV7-9 and TRBJ1-2 for the parts outside the CDR3, the full variable domain is DTGVSQNPRHKITKRGQNVTFRCDPISEHNRLYWYRQTLGQGPEFLTYFQNEAQLEKSRLLSDRFSAERPKGSFSTLEIQRTEQGDSAMYLCASRQQSFYGYTFGSGTRLTVV.